This T cell receptor (beta chain) was captured in a study of T-cell memory formation after mild COVID-19. This clonotype occurred a few times. No antigen is known for it. General study points: Within pre-infection memory, some responding clones were found, suggesting cross-reactive memory joined.

This CDR3 spans 13 amino acids. Germline CDR1 MNHEY, CDR2 SMNVEV (reference sequence). V was clipped by 3 bases and J by 2 bases, with 8 bases between them. With constant-segment primers, 5'RACE yielded cDNA libraries of TCR alpha and TCR beta that carried sample barcodes and UMIs. TCRdb itself ran the 5' RACE reads through MiXCR, one entry per CDR3 protein. Of under 250,000 distinct CDR3 sequences listed, 27% were seen once; the top ten hold roughly 10%. This sequence originates from an adult woman who had mild COVID-19 (a few samples of this study predate the infection). Cell type and time point are not known. The V call is TRBV27, the J call TRBJ2-7; D not resolved. Sequences were obtained from PBMCs or a T cell subset sorted from them (not recorded which). CDR3 DNA sequence: TGTGCCAGCAGTTTGCCAGGAGCCTACGAGCAGTACTTC. This sequence encodes CASSLPGAYEQYF.